Below, 29 T cell receptor beta chains from the same sample are listed, as sequenced in a study of blood T cells in healthy people across ages (dated by TCRdb to about 2015). Library generation was performed with 5' RACE. Sequencing was performed on an Illumina HiSeq 2500. A second 7 to 11 cycle PCR used a sample-barcoded 5' primer and a J-beta primer mix. Clones were called with MiXCR by TCRdb after fastp trimmed the public reads at Q25, and only in-frame beta chains were retained. Under each unique CDR3 protein, matching rows form one entry showing the most common genes and DNA. Present in this sample are approximately 1.5 million distinct CDR3 sequences, 30% to 35% of which were seen just once. Clones ranked in the top ten supply about 11% of the sample. Sequencing was carried out using blood. These receptors were collected from a woman in her 30s in good health.

A note on this clonotype: Possible read error: a much larger clone is one base away. J is TRBJ2-1 and V is TRBV20-1, with 12 bases matching TRBD2. The junction had 5 bases not matched to a gene; V was cut back by 8 bases and J by 6 bases. Germline V gene lookup returns CDR1 DFQATT and CDR2 SNEGSKA (reference sequence). The CDR3 is 13 amino acids. As DNA, the CDR3 is TGCAGTAAGCTAGCGGGAGGGGTCAATGAGCAGTTCTTC. Its translation is CSKLAGGVNEQFF.

In this sample, this clonotype turned up once. CDR3 bases: TGTGCCAGCAGTACTAGCGGGGGGGCGGGCTACAATGAGCAGTACTTC. This translates into CASSTSGGAGYNEQYF. This chain uses TRBV12-3 or TRBV12-4 with TRBJ2-1; TRBD2 aligns across 13 bases. The tail of the sequence fits TRBJ2-7 better, so the J call may be wrong. The CDR3 runs to 16 residues.

The DNA of the CDR3 is TGTGCCAGCAGTCTGCAAGGACAGGGGCCCTCCTATGGCTACACCTTC. It translates to CASSLQGQGPSYGYTF. The chain has TRBV12-3 or TRBV12-4 and TRBJ1-2; 9 bases map to TRBD1. The length of the CDR3 is 16 residues. Unmatched junction bases numbered 11, after V lost 5 bases and J lost 4 bases.

A few counts support this clonotype. The rearrangement uses TRBV5-1 and TRBJ1-2; D is perhaps TRBD1 (6 bases). Trimming cost V 4 bases and J 4 bases, with 23 bases left between them. Germline V gives CDR1 SGHRS, CDR2 YFSETQ. The CDR3 sequence is 17 residues long. CDR3 in DNA: TGCGCCAGCAGCCCAACAAGTGACCGGGGGCAAGGCTATGGCTACACCTTC. The encoded protein is CASSPTSDRGQGYGYTF.

The table lists this clonotype with a few counts. J is TRBJ2-7 and V is TRBV28; TRBD2 aligns across 12 bases. The J segment lost 6 bases and the V segment lost 6 bases, leaving 3 bases of the junction unmatched. Germline V gives CDR1 MDHEN, CDR2 SYDVKM. CDR3 length equals 13 residues. CDR3: CASSPTSGSEQYF. For the CDR3, the DNA is TGTGCCAGCAGCCCGACTAGCGGGAGCGAGCAGTACTTC.

The gene calls are TRBV20-1 and TRBJ1-5; maybe TRBD1 (5 bases). Trimming took 0 bases from V and 6 from J, leaving 15 bases between them. The CDR3 has 15 amino acids. Germline lookup yields CDR1 DFQATT and CDR2 SNEGSKA (reference sequence). The CDR3 loop is CSARDRRGFGQPQHF. In DNA, the CDR3 is TGCAGTGCTAGAGATCGGCGGGGCTTCGGTCAGCCCCAGCATTTT.

The chain links TRBV11-3 to TRBJ2-5, with 7 nucleotides matching TRBD2. Trimming removed 3 bases from V and 1 base from J; junction bases left unmatched: 11. CDR1 is SGHNT, CDR2 YENEEA, per germline. The CDR3 is 17 amino acids. The DNA for the CDR3 is TGTGCCAGCAGCTTCGGCCCCCCTTCGGGGGGCCAAGAGACCCAGTACTTC. This gives the protein CASSFGPPSGGQETQYF.

This clonotype showed up just a few times. V and J are TRBV3-1 and TRBJ2-3, with unresolved D. V lost 1 base, J lost 2 bases, and 13 bases lay in between. Germline V gene data show CDR1 as LGHDT and CDR2 as YNNKEL (reference sequence). The CDR3 runs 16 residues. The CDR3 DNA sequence: TGTGCCAGCAGCCAAGGAAGAGGCCGAGCCACAGATACGCAGTATTTT. Its protein is CASSQGRGRATDTQYF.

This clonotype came up a few times. V and J are TRBV7-2 and TRBJ2-7; the match to TRBD2 covers 7 bases. J gave up 4 bases and V 8 bases, and 11 bases lay outside the gene matches. The CDR3 consists of 14 residues. The germline gives CDR1 SGHTA, CDR2 FQGNSA. The CDR3 reads CASARGGRVYEQYF. DNA of the CDR3: TGTGCCAGCGCTAGGGGAGGGCGGGTTTACGAGCAGTACTTC.

The chain couples TRBV6-2 or TRBV6-3 to TRBJ2-7, with D unresolved. The CDR3 is made up of 15 amino acids. Germline lookup yields CDR1 MNHEY and CDR2 SVGEGT. The V end lost 4 bases, the J end lost 2 bases, and 15 bases lay between the germline ends. Here the CDR3 DNA reads TGTGCCAGCAGTTCCGGGCCTTATGTGGCCTACGAGCAGTACTTC. It encodes CASSSGPYVAYEQYF.

This clonotype appeared a few times. The gene calls are TRBV7-2 and TRBJ1-2, with 8 bases matching TRBD1. The CDR3 length is 15 residues. With 1 base clipped from V and 7 bases from J, the junction kept 8 bases outside the gene matches. Germline V gene data show CDR1 as SGHTA and CDR2 as FQGNSA. CDR3 DNA sequence: TGTGCCAGCAGCTTAGGGGCCAGGGGGCAGGGTGGCTACACCTTC. Protein: CASSLGARGQGGYTF.

This clonotype came up a few times. This chain links TRBV7-9 with TRBJ1-2; maybe TRBD1 (6 bases). The CDR3 runs to 15 residues. Germline CDR1 is SEHNR and CDR2 is FQNEAQ (reference sequence). The germline V and J ends were trimmed by 3 bases and 4 bases, with 15 bases remaining between them. CDR3 loop: CASSFSGARPYGYTF. Here the CDR3 DNA reads TGTGCCAGCAGCTTTTCAGGGGCTCGGCCCTATGGCTACACCTTC.

V gene TRBV25-1 combines with J gene TRBJ2-1; TRBD2 aligns across 8 bases. The CDR3 loop spans 17 amino acids. Germline values: CDR1 MGHDK, CDR2 SYGVNS. V dropped 6 bases and J dropped 0; count of bases not matched to a gene: 10. The CDR3 loop reads CASSPAGGRSSYNEQFF. CDR3 coding DNA: TGTGCCAGCAGCCCTGCGGGGGGTAGGAGCTCCTACAATGAGCAGTTCTTC.

This clonotype came up a few times. The chain employs TRBV27 and TRBJ2-7, with TRBD2 matching over 13 bases. Germline lookup yields CDR1 MNHEY and CDR2 SMNVEV (reference sequence). Trimming removed 5 bases from V and 9 bases from J; junction bases left unmatched: 10. The CDR3 spans 15 residues. CDR3 sequence reads: CASSMGTSGASTQYF. CDR3 coding DNA: TGTGCCAGCAGTATGGGGACTAGCGGGGCCTCCACGCAGTACTTC.

This rearrangement joins TRBV4-1 to TRBJ2-3, with D uncertain. CDR1 MGHRA and CDR2 YSYEKL come from the germline V gene. Deletions cut 2 bases from V and 1 base from J, with 13 bases between. The CDR3 has 16 amino acids. CDR3 residues: CASSQQNLIGTDTQYF. The CDR3 bases are TGCGCCAGCAGCCAACAGAACCTGATCGGCACAGATACGCAGTATTTT.

This sequence joins TRBV20-1 and TRBJ2-3; no definite D call. There are 12 residues in the CDR3. Germline V gene lookup returns CDR1 DFQATT and CDR2 SNEGSKA (reference sequence). V dropped 1 base and J dropped 4 bases, with 6 bases sitting between them. CDR3 residues: CSARVLADTQYF. CDR3 nucleotides: TGCAGTGCTAGAGTGCTGGCAGATACGCAGTATTTT.

As concerns this clonotype: One end of the junction does not line up with germline, which may come from a read error. This CDR3 reads CVSSPPGFYGYTF. As DNA, the CDR3 is TGTGTCAGCTCACCACCGGGGTTTTATGGCTACACCTTC. The rearrangement links TRBV18 to TRBJ1-2, with D hard to call. Germline V gives CDR1 KGHSH, CDR2 LQKENI. This CDR3 comprises 13 residues.

The chain employs TRBV29-1 and TRBJ2-3; 9 bases line up with TRBD1. The germline CDR1 and CDR2 sequences are SQVTM and ANQGSEA. With V trimmed by 3 bases and J by 5 bases, 6 bases remained unmatched. This CDR3 is 14 amino acids long. This CDR3 reads CSVEVGQGIDTQYF. The CDR3 DNA reads TGCAGCGTTGAGGTGGGACAGGGTATAGATACGCAGTATTTT.

In DNA form, the CDR3 reads TGCAGCGGAGGGGGACAGGGGGACACCGGGGAGCTGTTTTTT. Translating it yields CSGGGQGDTGELFF. This rearrangement joins TRBV29-1 to TRBJ2-2; 11 bases match TRBD1. The junction had 4 bases not matched to a gene; V was cut back by 7 bases and J by 3 bases. From germline, CDR1 is SQVTM and CDR2 ANQGSEA. This CDR3 comprises 14 residues.

The chain carries TRBV3-1 and TRBJ2-7, with 7 nucleotides matching TRBD1. The DNA end is a closer match to TRBJ2-5, so the J assignment may be wrong. CDR1 is LGHDT and CDR2 is YNNKEL in the germline V gene (reference sequence). CDR3 length: 14 residues. Here the CDR3 DNA reads TGTGCCAGCAGCCAGAACCGGGACAGTGAGACCCAGTACTTC. As protein: CASSQNRDSETQYF.

This clonotype was seen only a few times. The rearrangement joins TRBV4-1 to TRBJ2-7; D gene ambiguous. The CDR3 sequence is 14 residues long. The germline V and J ends were trimmed by 4 bases and 6 bases, with 16 bases remaining between them. Germline CDR1 MGHRA, CDR2 YSYEKL. The DNA for the CDR3 is TGCGCCAGCAGCCTCTTAGGGCGGTCCGGCGAGCAGTACTTC. Protein sequence: CASSLLGRSGEQYF.

The chain is built from TRBV27 and TRBJ2-7; D is unclear. The CDR3 sequence is 13 residues long. V lost 0 bases and J lost 6, with 9 bases in between. Germline values: CDR1 MNHEY, CDR2 SMNVEV (reference sequence). In DNA, the CDR3 is TGTGCCAGCAGTTTATCGGGCGTTCTCGAGCAGTACTTC. It encodes CASSLSGVLEQYF.

The chain links TRBV20-1 to TRBJ2-1; TRBD2 matches at 10 bases. The CDR3 spans 18 residues. Trimming cost V 0 bases and J 1 base; bases outside gene matches: 9. From germline, CDR1 is DFQATT and CDR2 SNEGSKA (reference sequence). The CDR3 DNA sequence: TGCAGTGCTAGAGATCCCAGCGGGAGGGCCAGGTCCTACAATGAGCAGTTCTTC. Translation: CSARDPSGRARSYNEQFF.

Points on this clonotype: A much larger clonotype is one base distant, so this may be a read error. The chain employs TRBV5-5 and TRBJ2-1; 8 nucleotides align to TRBD1. The CDR3 totals 15 residues. Germline CDR1 reads SGHKS; CDR2 reads YYEKEE (reference sequence). The CDR3 loop reads CASSVAGGAYNGQFF. The CDR3, as DNA: TGTGCCAGCAGTGTGGCAGGGGGCGCCTACAATGGGCAGTTCTTC.

This clonotype was detected only a few times. J is TRBJ2-3 and V is TRBV20-1; D is perhaps TRBD1 (5 bases). Per the germline V gene, CDR1 is DFQATT and CDR2 is SNEGSKA (reference sequence). This CDR3 contains 13 residues. Deletions cut 7 bases from V and 1 base from J, with 12 bases between. The CDR3 region is CSVGFRGTDTQYF. In DNA, the CDR3 is TGCAGTGTAGGTTTCAGGGGCACAGATACGCAGTATTTT.

This clonotype was observed a handful of times. This rearrangement joins TRBV20-1 to TRBJ1-1; the D is unclear. V gave up 6 bases and J gave up 2 bases, with 10 bases separating them. This CDR3 comprises 12 residues. Germline-derived CDR1 and CDR2 are DFQATT and SNEGSKA (reference sequence). CDR3 coding DNA: TGCAGTGCCCTCCCGATAAACACTGAAGCTTTCTTT. This gives the protein CSALPINTEAFF.

This clonotype was observed a few times. This chain uses TRBV24-1 with TRBJ2-3, with 10 bases identical to TRBD1. The CDR3 is made up of 16 amino acids. Trimming removed 5 bases from V and 5 bases from J; junction bases left unmatched: 9. Germline values: CDR1 KGHDR, CDR2 SFDVKD. CDR3 region: CATSAWGTGEVDTQYF. CDR3 in DNA: TGTGCCACCAGTGCATGGGGGACAGGGGAGGTAGATACGCAGTATTTT.

The V call is TRBV12-3 or TRBV12-4, the J call TRBJ1-1; the match to TRBD1 covers 9 bases. This CDR3 has 13 residues. J gave up 5 bases and V 10 bases, and 8 bases lay outside the gene matches. CDR3 amino acids: CATATGGHTEAFF. CDR3 in DNA: TGTGCCACCGCTACAGGGGGCCATACTGAAGCTTTCTTT.

The rearrangement joins TRBV20-1 to TRBJ2-4; 13 bases match TRBD2. The J call may be wrong; the DNA end is better matched by TRBJ2-5. The CDR3 totals 15 residues. CDR1 DFQATT and CDR2 SNEGSKA come from the germline V gene (reference sequence). CDR3: CSARLAGGFQETQYF. The CDR3 nucleotides are TGCAGTGCTCGACTAGCGGGGGGCTTCCAAGAGACCCAGTACTTC.